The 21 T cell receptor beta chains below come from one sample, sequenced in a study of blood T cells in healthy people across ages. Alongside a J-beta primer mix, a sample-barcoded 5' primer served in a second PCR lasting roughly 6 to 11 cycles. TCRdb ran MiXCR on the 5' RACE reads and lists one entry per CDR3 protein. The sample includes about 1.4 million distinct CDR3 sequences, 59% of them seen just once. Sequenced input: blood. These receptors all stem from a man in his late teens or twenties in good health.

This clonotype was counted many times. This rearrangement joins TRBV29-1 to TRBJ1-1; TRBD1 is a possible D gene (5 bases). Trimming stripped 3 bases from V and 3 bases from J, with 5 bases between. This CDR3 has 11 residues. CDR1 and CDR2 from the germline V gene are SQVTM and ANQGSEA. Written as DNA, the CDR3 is TGCAGCGTTGACAGGGACACTGAAGCTTTCTTT. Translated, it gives CSVDRDTEAFF.

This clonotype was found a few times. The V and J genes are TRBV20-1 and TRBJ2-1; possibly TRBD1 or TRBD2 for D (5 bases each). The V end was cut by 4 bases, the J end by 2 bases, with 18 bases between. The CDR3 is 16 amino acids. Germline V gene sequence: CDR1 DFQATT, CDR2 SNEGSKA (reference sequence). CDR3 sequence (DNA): TGCAGTGCTAATAGCGCAGGGAGTAGAACCTACAATGAGCAGTTCTTC. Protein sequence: CSANSAGSRTYNEQFF.

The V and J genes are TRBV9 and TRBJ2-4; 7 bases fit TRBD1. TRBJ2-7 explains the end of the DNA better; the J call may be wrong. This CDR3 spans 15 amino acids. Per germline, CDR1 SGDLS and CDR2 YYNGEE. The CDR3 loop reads CASSAAGTAPYEQYF. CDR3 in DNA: TGTGCCAGCAGCGCAGCAGGGACAGCACCCTACGAGCAGTACTTC.

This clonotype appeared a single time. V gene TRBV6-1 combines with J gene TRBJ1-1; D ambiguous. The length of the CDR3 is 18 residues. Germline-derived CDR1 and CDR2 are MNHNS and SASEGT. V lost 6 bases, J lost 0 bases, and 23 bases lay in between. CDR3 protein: CASSLTLYKGSLNTEAFF. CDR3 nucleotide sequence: TGTGCCAGCAGCCTCACGCTTTATAAGGGCAGCCTGAACACTGAAGCTTTCTTT.

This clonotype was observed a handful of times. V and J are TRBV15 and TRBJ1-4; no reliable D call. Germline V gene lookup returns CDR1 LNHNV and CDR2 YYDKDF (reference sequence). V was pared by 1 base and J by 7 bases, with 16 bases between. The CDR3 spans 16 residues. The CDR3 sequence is CATSRASSNRAEKLFF. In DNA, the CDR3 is TGTGCCACCAGCAGAGCGTCCAGCAATCGGGCTGAAAAACTGTTTTTT.

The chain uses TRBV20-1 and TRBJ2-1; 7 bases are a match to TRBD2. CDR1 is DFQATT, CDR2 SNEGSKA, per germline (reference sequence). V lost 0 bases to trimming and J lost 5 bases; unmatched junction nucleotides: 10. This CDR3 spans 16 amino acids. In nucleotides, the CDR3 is TGCAGTGCTAGAGATCCGGCTAGCGGCCTAAACAATGAGCAGTTCTTC. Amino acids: CSARDPASGLNNEQFF.

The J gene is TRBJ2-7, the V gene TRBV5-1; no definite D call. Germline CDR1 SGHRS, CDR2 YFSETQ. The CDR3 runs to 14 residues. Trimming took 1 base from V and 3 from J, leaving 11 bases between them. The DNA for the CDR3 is TGCGCCAGCAGCTTGCAACTCAACGACTACGAGCAGTACTTC. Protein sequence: CASSLQLNDYEQYF.

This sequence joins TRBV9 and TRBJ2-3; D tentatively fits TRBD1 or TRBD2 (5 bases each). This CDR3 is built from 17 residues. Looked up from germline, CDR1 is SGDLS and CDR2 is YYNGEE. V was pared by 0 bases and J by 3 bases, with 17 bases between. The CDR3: CASSVGAGALGTDTQYF. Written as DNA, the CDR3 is TGTGCCAGCAGCGTAGGGGCCGGGGCCTTAGGAACAGATACGCAGTATTTT.

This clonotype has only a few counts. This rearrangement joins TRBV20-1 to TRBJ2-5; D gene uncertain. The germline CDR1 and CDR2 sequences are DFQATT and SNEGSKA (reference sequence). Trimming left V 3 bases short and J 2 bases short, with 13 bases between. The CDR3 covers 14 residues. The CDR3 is CSARVGQEQETQYF. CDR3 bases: TGCAGTGCTAGGGTCGGGCAGGAACAAGAGACCCAGTACTTC.

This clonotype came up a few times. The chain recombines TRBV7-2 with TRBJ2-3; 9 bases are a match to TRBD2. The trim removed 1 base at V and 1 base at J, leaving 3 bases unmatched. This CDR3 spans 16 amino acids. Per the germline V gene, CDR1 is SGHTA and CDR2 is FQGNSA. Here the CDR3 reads CASSLVAGGGTDTQYF. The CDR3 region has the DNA TGTGCCAGCAGCTTAGTGGCGGGAGGGGGCACAGATACGCAGTATTTT.

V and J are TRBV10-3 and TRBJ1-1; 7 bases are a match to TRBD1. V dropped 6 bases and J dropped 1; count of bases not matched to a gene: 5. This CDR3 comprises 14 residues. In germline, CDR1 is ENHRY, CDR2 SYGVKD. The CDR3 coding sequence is TGTGCCATCAGGGAGACAGGGAGGAACACTGAAGCTTTCTTT. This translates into CAIRETGRNTEAFF.

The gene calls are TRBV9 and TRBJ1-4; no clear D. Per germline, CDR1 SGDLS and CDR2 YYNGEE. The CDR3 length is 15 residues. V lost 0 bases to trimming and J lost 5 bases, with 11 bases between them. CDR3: CASSVGARDNEKLFF. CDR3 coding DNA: TGTGCCAGCAGCGTAGGTGCCAGAGACAATGAAAAACTGTTTTTT. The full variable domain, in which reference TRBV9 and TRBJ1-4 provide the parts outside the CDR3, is DSGVTQTPKHLITATGQRVTLRCSPRSGDLSVYWYQQSLDQGLQFLIQYYNGEERAKGNILERFSAQQFPDLHSELNLSSLELGDSALYFCASSVGARDNEKLFFGSGTQLSVL.

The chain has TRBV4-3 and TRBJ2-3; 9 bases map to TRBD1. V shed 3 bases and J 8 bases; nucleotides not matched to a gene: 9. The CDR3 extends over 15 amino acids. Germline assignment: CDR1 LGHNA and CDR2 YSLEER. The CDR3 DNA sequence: TGCGCCAGCAGCCAGTCGACAGGGGGGTGGGGTACGCAGTATTTT. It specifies CASSQSTGGWGTQYF.

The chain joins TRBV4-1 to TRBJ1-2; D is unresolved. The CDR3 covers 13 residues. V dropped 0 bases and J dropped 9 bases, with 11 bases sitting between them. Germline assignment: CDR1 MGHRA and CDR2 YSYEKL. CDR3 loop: CASSQDLTGSYTF. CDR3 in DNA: TGCGCCAGCAGCCAAGATCTGACCGGAAGCTACACCTTC.

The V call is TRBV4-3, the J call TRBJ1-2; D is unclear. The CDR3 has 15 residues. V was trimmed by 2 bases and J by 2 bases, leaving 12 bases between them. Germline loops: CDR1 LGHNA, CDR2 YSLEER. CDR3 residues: CASSQNPGGNYGYTF. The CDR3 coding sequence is TGCGCCAGCAGCCAAAACCCGGGAGGAAACTATGGCTACACCTTC.

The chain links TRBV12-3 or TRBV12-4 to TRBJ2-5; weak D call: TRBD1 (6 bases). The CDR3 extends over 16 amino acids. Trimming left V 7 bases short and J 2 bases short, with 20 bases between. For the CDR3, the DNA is TGTGCCAGCAACCAACTAGGGACACACGAACAAGAGACCCAGTACTTC. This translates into CASNQLGTHEQETQYF.

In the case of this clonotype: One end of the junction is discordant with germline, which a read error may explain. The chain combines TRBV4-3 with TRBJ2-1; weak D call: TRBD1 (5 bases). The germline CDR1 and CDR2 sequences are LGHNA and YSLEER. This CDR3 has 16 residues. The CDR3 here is CASGQDSRAAYNEQFF. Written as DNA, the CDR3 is TGCGCCAGCGGCCAAGATTCCAGGGCGGCCTACAATGAGCAGTTCTTC.

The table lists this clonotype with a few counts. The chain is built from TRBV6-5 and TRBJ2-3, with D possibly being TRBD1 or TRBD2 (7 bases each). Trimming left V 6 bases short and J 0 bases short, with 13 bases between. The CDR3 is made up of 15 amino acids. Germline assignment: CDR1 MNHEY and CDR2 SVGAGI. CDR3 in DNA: TGTGCCAGCAGACAGCGGGACAGCAGCACAGATACGCAGTATTTT. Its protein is CASRQRDSSTDTQYF.

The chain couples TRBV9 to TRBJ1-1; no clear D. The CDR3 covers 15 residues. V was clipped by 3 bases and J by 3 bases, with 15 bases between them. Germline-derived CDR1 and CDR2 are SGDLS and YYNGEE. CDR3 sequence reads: CASSETGYGYTEAFF. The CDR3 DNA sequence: TGTGCCAGCAGCGAAACGGGGTATGGCTACACTGAAGCTTTCTTT.

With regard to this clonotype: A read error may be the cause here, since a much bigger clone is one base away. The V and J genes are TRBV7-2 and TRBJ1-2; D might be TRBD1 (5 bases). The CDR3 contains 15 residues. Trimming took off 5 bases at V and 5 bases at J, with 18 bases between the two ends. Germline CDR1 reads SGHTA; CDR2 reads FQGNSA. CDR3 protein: CASSPGTVQPYGYTF. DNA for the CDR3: TGTGCCAGCAGCCCTGGGACGGTACAACCGTATGGCTACACCTTC. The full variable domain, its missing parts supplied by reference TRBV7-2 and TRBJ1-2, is GAGVSQSPSNKVTEKGKDVELRCDPISGHTALYWYRQSLGQGLEFLIYFQGNSAPDKSGLPSDRFSAERTGGSVSTLTIQRTQQEDSAVYLCASSPGTVQPYGYTFGSGTRLTVV.

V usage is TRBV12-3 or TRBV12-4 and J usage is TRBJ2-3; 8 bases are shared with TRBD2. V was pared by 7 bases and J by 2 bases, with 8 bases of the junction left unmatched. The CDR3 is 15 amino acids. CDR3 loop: CASTKLAATTDTQYF. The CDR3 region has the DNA TGTGCCAGCACCAAACTAGCGGCCACCACAGATACGCAGTATTTT.